This T cell receptor (beta chain) was identified during a study of tumor T cells in aggressive B-cell lymphoma. The protocol was immunoSEQ multiplex PCR, while the TCRdb copy is restricted to in-frame clones and leaves out a portion. The sample includes more than 10,000 clones, over 90% seen only once; the top ten take roughly 3%. The CDR3 spans 18 residues. Germline V CDR1 and CDR2: MGHRA, YSYEKL. V was cut by 1 base and J by 1 base, with 19 bases left in between. The chain combines TRBV4-1 with TRBJ1-1; D unresolved. The specimen was tumor tissue. The receptor comes from an adult with diffuse large B cell lymphoma. CDR3 DNA: TGCGCCAGCAGCCAAGGCTTATTGACGGAGGTAAAGAACACTGAAGCTTTCTTT. Its translation is CASSQGLLTEVKNTEAFF.